This passage covers 10 T cell receptor beta chains from one sample sequenced in a study of identifying expanded T cells in peripheral blood. Assay: immunoSEQ multiplex PCR; the TCRdb copy retains only in-frame clones and omits some. The repertoire holds about 90,000 clones, about 85% seen once, with 4% to 5.5% in the top ten. Source material: blood. The receptors were sampled from a person between 18 and 75 years old in good health.

V gene TRBV23-1 combines with J gene TRBJ2-2; D is possibly TRBD1 (6 bases). Being an ORF, TRBV23-1 has a function that is uncertain. V was clipped by 4 bases and J by 5 bases, with 14 bases between them. The CDR3 consists of 15 residues. The CDR3 is CASSRREGGTGELFF. CDR3 coding DNA: TGCGCCAGCAGTCGGCGAGAAGGGGGAACCGGGGAGCTGTTTTTT.

The chain carries TRBV15 and TRBJ2-1; possible D gene TRBD2, 7 bases. Per germline, CDR1 LNHNV and CDR2 YYDKDF (reference sequence). The V and J ends lost 5 bases and 1 base respectively, with 12 bases between them. The CDR3 loop spans 15 amino acids. This chain's CDR3 is CATSRGALSYNEQFF. CDR3 DNA sequence: TGTGCCACCAGCCGGGGGGCCCTATCCTACAATGAGCAGTTCTTC.

The chain is built from TRBV27 and TRBJ2-1; D call uncertain. The V and J ends lost 3 bases and 1 base respectively, with 7 bases between them. CDR1 MNHEY and CDR2 SMNVEV come from the germline V gene (reference sequence). The CDR3 runs to 14 residues. The CDR3 nucleotides read TGTGCCAGCAGTTTCAAAGGGTCCTACAATGAGCAGTTCTTC. It codes for CASSFKGSYNEQFF.

Within the sample, this clone is medium-sized. The rearrangement uses TRBV5-5 and TRBJ2-3, with TRBD1 matching 7 bases. CDR1 is SGHKS, CDR2 YYEKEE, per germline (reference sequence). The CDR3 has 17 amino acids. With 4 bases clipped from V and 4 bases from J, the junction kept 15 bases outside the gene matches. The CDR3 bases are TGTGCCAGCAGCCTGGAACAGGGGTTGGATTTGTCAGATACGCAGTATTTT. Amino acids: CASSLEQGLDLSDTQYF.

The J gene is TRBJ2-1, the V gene TRBV9; D unresolved. The germline V gene has CDR1 SGDLS and CDR2 YYNGEE. This CDR3 contains 13 residues. Trimming shortened V by 1 base and J by 9 bases, and 11 bases separated the two germline ends. This CDR3 is CASSVRMGGEQFF. The CDR3, as DNA: TGTGCCAGCAGCGTACGGATGGGTGGTGAGCAGTTCTTC.

This clone was seen only once. The chain recombines TRBV5-5 with TRBJ2-2, with D unclear. V was shortened by 6 bases and J by 2 bases, with 20 bases between the two germline ends. The length of the CDR3 is 17 residues. Germline loops: CDR1 SGHKS, CDR2 YYEKEE (reference sequence). The CDR3: CASTLLWAPINTGELFF. As DNA, the CDR3 is TGTGCCAGCACCTTACTTTGGGCCCCCATCAACACCGGGGAGCTGTTTTTT.

This rearrangement joins TRBV5-4 to TRBJ1-1; tentative D call: TRBD1 (5 bases). Germline V lookup: CDR1 SGHNT, CDR2 YYREEE (reference sequence). The CDR3 runs to 15 residues. Trimming stripped 3 bases from V and 2 bases from J, with 14 bases between. This chain's CDR3 is CASSWGGRVNTEAFF. CDR3 coding DNA: TGTGCCAGCAGCTGGGGGGGACGGGTTAACACTGAAGCTTTCTTT.

The V call is TRBV6-5, the J call TRBJ2-7; the D gene is possibly TRBD1 (6 bases). CDR1 and CDR2 (germline): MNHEY, SVGAGI. V dropped 0 bases and J dropped 5 bases, with 11 bases sitting between them. The CDR3 is 14 amino acids. The CDR3 loop reads CASSYSIQGNEQYF. The CDR3 DNA is TGTGCCAGCAGTTACTCAATACAGGGAAACGAGCAGTACTTC.

The chain recombines TRBV7-2 with TRBJ1-1; D unresolved. The V end lost 3 bases, the J end lost 3 bases, and 14 bases lay between the germline ends. In germline, CDR1 is SGHTA, CDR2 FQGNSA. This CDR3 has 15 residues. The CDR3, as DNA: TGTGCCAGCAGCTTGGCCCCAACGGTAGACACTGAAGCTTTCTTT. This codes for CASSLAPTVDTEAFF. Combining the CDR3 with reference TRBV7-2 and TRBJ1-1 gives the whole variable domain GAGVSQSPSNKVTEKGKDVELRCDPISGHTALYWYRQSLGQGLEFLIYFQGNSAPDKSGLPSDRFSAERTGGSVSTLTIQRTQQEDSAVYLCASSLAPTVDTEAFFGQGTRLTVV.

The chain combines TRBV7-2 with TRBJ1-2; possible D gene TRBD1, 5 bases. The CDR3 has 14 amino acids. V lost 1 base, J lost 4 bases, and 10 bases lay in between. Germline V CDR1 and CDR2: SGHTA, FQGNSA. The CDR3, as DNA: TGTGCCAGCAGCTTAGGACCCGGGGGCTATGGCTACACCTTC. Translation: CASSLGPGGYGYTF.